The sequence of this T cell receptor (beta chain) was determined in a study of T cell responses to AZD1222 COVID-19 vaccine. Repertoires were generated with immunoSEQ multiplex PCR, while TCRdb's copy carries only in-frame clones and drops some. Seen here are about 270,000 clones, 90% to 95% observed once, and the top ten hold approximately 0.52%. With 6 bases removed from V and 3 bases from J, the gap between germline ends came to 18 bases. The CDR3 runs to 15 residues. Per the germline V gene, CDR1 is MDHEN and CDR2 is SYDVKM. This clonotype was sampled from an adult who received the AZD1222 COVID-19 vaccine. The specimen comprised peripheral blood, sampled 28 days after the second AZD1222 dose. The V call is TRBV28, the J call TRBJ2-7, with a tentative D call TRBD1 (5 bases). The CDR3 bases are TGTGCCAGCAGAGCAGCAGGGTTCGGCGACTACGAGCAGTACTTC. Translating gives CASRAAGFGDYEQYF. The variable domain in full, completed from reference TRBV28 and TRBJ2-7, reads DVKVTQSSRYLVKRTGEKVFLECVQDMDHENMFWYRQDPGLGLRLIYFSYDVKMKEKGDIPEGYSVSREKKERFSLILESASTNQTSMYLCASRAAGFGDYEQYFGPGTRLTVT.